Presented here are 31 T cell receptor beta chains from one specimen sequenced in a study of PD-L1 blockade in urothelial cancer. Data came from immunoSEQ multiplex PCR; TCRdb stores just in-frame clones and leaves some out. The sample consists of fewer than 55,000 clones, roughly four fifths of them appearing once. Sample: PBMCs, taken around atezolizumab (anti-PD-L1) treatment. The source is an older man with urothelial cancer.

The chain is built from TRBV2 and TRBJ2-2; 8 bases fit TRBD1. V was clipped by 7 bases and J by 7 bases; unmatched bases: 5. The CDR3 is 13 amino acids. The germline gives CDR1 SNHLY, CDR2 FYNNEI. In DNA, the CDR3 is TGTGCCAGCACCCAGGGGGCCGACGGGGAGCTGTTTTTT. This codes for CASTQGADGELFF.

This sequence joins TRBV25-1 and TRBJ1-4; 7 bases fit TRBD1. The germline CDR1 and CDR2 sequences are MGHDK and SYGVNS. The trim removed 5 bases at V and 13 bases at J, leaving 7 bases unmatched. This CDR3 region has 12 residues. As DNA, the CDR3 is TGTGCCAGCAGTCCTCCCAGGGGGAGACTGTTTTTT. Translation gives CASSPPRGRLFF.

In nucleotides, the CDR3 is TGTGCCAGCAGTGAAAGCGGGACTAGACAAGAGACCCAGTACTTC. Its translation: CASSESGTRQETQYF. The V gene is TRBV6-1, the J gene TRBJ2-5; 8 bases match TRBD2. From germline, CDR1 is MNHNS and CDR2 SASEGT. This CDR3 spans 15 amino acids. Losses at the gene ends were 2 bases for V and 2 bases for J; bases not matched to a gene: 4.

This clone was detected once. This chain uses TRBV6-5 with TRBJ1-5, with D tentatively TRBD1 (5 bases). The CDR3 loop spans 14 amino acids. CDR1 and CDR2 from the germline V gene are MNHEY and SVGAGI. Between the trimmed V and J ends, which lost 4 bases and 1 base, there was a span of 8 bases. The DNA for the CDR3 is TGTGCCAGCAGTTTGTCAGGGAGCAATCAGCCCCAGCATTTT. Protein product: CASSLSGSNQPQHF.

This clone was picked up one time. The chain combines TRBV4-2 with TRBJ1-1, with a weak D call TRBD1 (5 bases). Trimming took 0 bases from V and 6 from J, leaving 14 bases between them. The CDR3 extends over 15 amino acids. Per germline, CDR1 LGHNA and CDR2 YNFKEQ. For the CDR3, the DNA is TGTGCCAGCAGCCAAGAACGGGGGAGGTGGTCTGAAGCTTTCTTT. Translated: CASSQERGRWSEAFF.

This chain links TRBV2 with TRBJ1-5; a weak D match, TRBD1 (5 bases). The germline V gene has CDR1 SNHLY and CDR2 FYNNEI. The ends were cut back, 7 bases at V and 2 bases at J, with 18 bases in the middle. The CDR3 totals 16 residues. CDR3 nucleotide sequence: TGTGCCAGCAAAGACAGCACGGGCACGGGCAATCAGCCCCAGCATTTT. It specifies CASKDSTGTGNQPQHF. The variable domain in full, completed from reference TRBV2 and TRBJ1-5, reads EPEVTQTPSHQVTQMGQEVILRCVPISNHLYFYWYRQILGQKVEFLVSFYNNEISEKSEIFDDQFSVERPDGSNFTLKIRSTKLEDSAMYFCASKDSTGTGNQPQHFGDGTRLSIL.

The chain uses TRBV4-1 and TRBJ2-4, with 11 nucleotides matching TRBD1. V was clipped by 1 base and J by 1 base; unmatched bases: 15. Germline-derived CDR1 and CDR2 are MGHRA and YSYEKL. The CDR3 has 21 residues. Written as DNA, the CDR3 is TGCGCCAGCAGCCAAGGGCTCGGGACAGGGGGACTCGGGTTTGCCAAAAACATTCAGTACTTC. Translation: CASSQGLGTGGLGFAKNIQYF.

The rearrangement uses TRBV5-1 and TRBJ2-6; TRBD1 is a possible D gene (6 bases). The CDR3 loop spans 15 amino acids. The ends were cut back, 4 bases at V and 4 bases at J, with 12 bases in the middle. Germline loops: CDR1 SGHRS, CDR2 YFSETQ. The CDR3 DNA is TGCGCCAGCAGCCCGGTGGGGGCCGGGGCCAACGTCCTGACTTTC. This sequence encodes CASSPVGAGANVLTF.

This chain uses TRBV27 with TRBJ1-4; D perhaps matches TRBD1 (5 bases). Germline values: CDR1 MNHEY, CDR2 SMNVEV (reference sequence). V lost 7 bases and J 6 bases, leaving 18 bases between the germline ends. The CDR3 runs to 15 residues. The CDR3 nucleotides read TGTGCCAGCACCCCCATCGGCAGGGTGGATGAAAAACTGTTTTTT. Protein sequence: CASTPIGRVDEKLFF.

V gene TRBV5-6 combines with J gene TRBJ1-2, with 12 bases matching TRBD1. From germline, CDR1 is SGHDT and CDR2 YYEEEE. V lost 4 bases and J lost 3; bases outside the gene matches: 4. This CDR3 spans 15 amino acids. CDR3: CASSGTGGADYGYTF. The CDR3 DNA follows: TGTGCCAGCAGCGGGACAGGGGGCGCTGACTATGGCTACACCTTC.

This clone turned up a few times. This sequence joins TRBV5-6 and TRBJ2-1; TRBD2 agrees at 8 bases. V was clipped by 4 bases and J by 0 bases; unmatched bases: 9. CDR3 length: 17 residues. CDR1 is SGHDT, CDR2 YYEEEE, per germline. The DNA for the CDR3 is TGTGCCAGCAGCCTACTACTGCGGGGGGCCTCCTACAATGAGCAGTTCTTC. Residues: CASSLLLRGASYNEQFF.

This clone appeared once. This chain connects TRBV5-1 to TRBJ2-1, with 10 bases matching TRBD2. V lost 5 bases to trimming and J lost 4 bases; unmatched junction nucleotides: 3. The CDR3 spans 14 residues. Germline CDR1 reads SGHRS; CDR2 reads YFSETQ. The CDR3 loop reads CASRTSGEYNEQFF. DNA of the CDR3: TGCGCCAGCAGAACTAGCGGGGAGTACAATGAGCAGTTCTTC.

The rearrangement joins TRBV28 to TRBJ2-4; the match to TRBD1 covers 9 bases. CDR3 length: 13 residues. The J segment lost 4 bases and the V segment lost 6 bases, leaving 1 base of the junction unmatched. Germline loops: CDR1 MDHEN, CDR2 SYDVKM. The CDR3 is CASRGQGKNIQYF. CDR3 in DNA: TGTGCCAGCAGGGGACAGGGTAAAAACATTCAGTACTTC. Drawing the rest from reference TRBV28 and TRBJ2-4, the complete variable domain is DVKVTQSSRYLVKRTGEKVFLECVQDMDHENMFWYRQDPGLGLRLIYFSYDVKMKEKGDIPEGYSVSREKKERFSLILESASTNQTSMYLCASRGQGKNIQYFGAGTRLSVL.

This chain links TRBV6-1 with TRBJ2-2, with 11 bases that match TRBD2. The junction had 3 bases not matched to a gene; V was cut back by 4 bases and J by 5 bases. This CDR3 has 15 amino acids. The germline V gene encodes CDR1 MNHNS and CDR2 SASEGT. The DNA of the CDR3 is TGTGCCAGCAGTGCCCTAGCGGGGGGAACCGGGGAGCTGTTTTTT. Translation gives CASSALAGGTGELFF.

The rearrangement joins TRBV11-2 to TRBJ2-2; tentatively, D is TRBD2 (5 bases). CDR1 is SGHAT and CDR2 is FQNNGV in the germline V gene. V was pared by 3 bases and J by 6 bases, with 14 bases between. The CDR3 has 15 amino acids. The CDR3 here is CASSFSAGEAGELFF. DNA for the CDR3: TGTGCCAGCAGCTTTAGTGCCGGGGAAGCCGGGGAGCTGTTTTTT.

This clone has a single count. The V call is TRBV5-6, the J call TRBJ1-1; 9 bases agree with TRBD1. CDR3 length: 13 residues. Unmatched junction bases numbered 0, after V lost 3 bases and J lost 3 bases. Per the germline V gene, CDR1 is SGHDT and CDR2 is YYEEEE. CDR3 in amino acids: CASSWDRDTEAFF. As DNA, the CDR3 is TGTGCCAGCAGCTGGGACAGGGACACTGAAGCTTTCTTT.

The J gene is TRBJ2-2, the V gene TRBV2, with D uncertain. Trimming cost V 4 bases and J 5 bases, with 8 bases left between them. This CDR3 contains 13 residues. Germline CDR1 is SNHLY and CDR2 is FYNNEI. CDR3 bases: TGTGCCAGCAGTGTCCTCCTAACCGGGGAGCTGTTTTTT. This gives the protein CASSVLLTGELFF.

The CDR3 DNA is TGTGCCAGCTCACCTGTCGGGACAATGAACACTGAAGCTTTCTTT. This codes for CASSPVGTMNTEAFF. The V and J genes are TRBV18 and TRBJ1-1, with D perhaps TRBD1 (6 bases). This CDR3 region has 15 residues. Trimming cost V 3 bases and J 0 bases, with 11 bases left between them. Looked up from germline, CDR1 is KGHSH and CDR2 is LQKENI.

J is TRBJ1-2 and V is TRBV7-9; perhaps TRBD1 as D (5 bases). The V and J ends lost 1 base and 2 bases respectively, with 17 bases between them. CDR1 and CDR2 from the germline V gene are SEHNR and FQNEAQ (reference sequence). The CDR3 length is 17 residues. This CDR3 is CASSLDVGAAGNYGYTF. DNA of the CDR3: TGTGCCAGCAGCTTAGATGTAGGGGCGGCGGGGAACTATGGCTACACCTTC.

This clone was found once. V gene TRBV19 combines with J gene TRBJ1-2; D ambiguous. CDR1 LNHDA and CDR2 SQIVND come from the germline V gene (reference sequence). There are 14 residues in the CDR3. V gave up 9 bases and J gave up 3 bases, with 17 bases separating them. DNA of the CDR3: TGTGCCAGCCACTCAGAGGTTGGGTACTATGGCTACACCTTC. Translating it yields CASHSEVGYYGYTF.

The gene calls are TRBV4-3 and TRBJ2-1, with 15 bases that match TRBD2. The CDR3 contains 16 residues. The V and J ends lost 3 bases and 8 bases, in that order; junction bases with no gene match: 5. CDR1 is LGHNA, CDR2 YSLEER, per germline. CDR3 in amino acids: CASSHGLAGGPDEQFF. The CDR3 DNA is TGCGCCAGCAGCCATGGACTAGCGGGAGGGCCCGATGAGCAGTTCTTC.

This chain uses TRBV14 with TRBJ2-4, with 7 bases lining up with TRBD2. The V and J ends lost 2 bases and 8 bases, in that order; junction bases with no gene match: 18. The CDR3 sequence is 18 residues long. From germline, CDR1 is SGHDN and CDR2 FVKESK. Here the CDR3 reads CASSQWGERGRLGDIQYF. The DNA of the CDR3 is TGTGCCAGCAGCCAATGGGGCGAGCGGGGTCGTCTCGGTGACATTCAGTACTTC. Drawing the rest from reference TRBV14 and TRBJ2-4, the complete variable domain is EAGVTQFPSHSVIEKGQTVTLRCDPISGHDNLYWYRRVMGKEIKFLLHFVKESKQDESGMPNNRFLAERTGGTYSTLKVQPAELEDSGVYFCASSQWGERGRLGDIQYFGAGTRLSVL.

The CDR3 nucleotides read TGTGCCAGCAATTCGGGACAGGGGGTAGGAAAACTGTTTTTT. Amino acid sequence: CASNSGQGVGKLFF. The V and J genes are TRBV28 and TRBJ1-4; 11 positions match TRBD1. Per the germline V gene, CDR1 is MDHEN and CDR2 is SYDVKM. The ends lost 7 bases at V and 10 bases at J; junction bases unmatched: 8. CDR3 length: 14 amino acids. Complete variable domain (other parts from reference TRBV28 and TRBJ1-4): DVKVTQSSRYLVKRTGEKVFLECVQDMDHENMFWYRQDPGLGLRLIYFSYDVKMKEKGDIPEGYSVSREKKERFSLILESASTNQTSMYLCASNSGQGVGKLFFGSGTQLSVL.

The genes are TRBV5-6 and TRBJ2-3; 11 bases are shared with TRBD2. The CDR3 totals 15 residues. Germline lookup yields CDR1 SGHDT and CDR2 YYEEEE. After removal of 1 base from V and 3 bases from J, the junction contained 1 base not matched to a gene. In DNA form, the CDR3 reads TGTGCCAGCAGCTTGACTAGCGGGGGAACAGATACGCAGTATTTT. Translating gives CASSLTSGGTDTQYF.

This chain links TRBV6-4 with TRBJ2-6; no definite D call. CDR1 and CDR2 from the germline V gene are MRHNA and SNTAGT. The CDR3 totals 14 residues. V was cut by 5 bases and J by 0 bases, with 5 bases left in between. DNA of the CDR3: TGTGCCAGCAGTCCTCTCTCTGGGGCCAACGTCCTGACTTTC. Encoded protein: CASSPLSGANVLTF.

V and J are TRBV28 and TRBJ2-7; D is perhaps TRBD2 (5 bases). This CDR3 region has 15 residues. CDR1 and CDR2 (germline): MDHEN, SYDVKM. The germline V and J ends were trimmed by 7 bases and 4 bases, with 20 bases remaining between them. CDR3 region: CASISGQRTGYEQYF. As DNA, the CDR3 is TGTGCCAGCATCTCCGGCCAGCGGACCGGGTACGAGCAGTACTTC.

The J gene is TRBJ1-2, the V gene TRBV18; D is uncertain. Germline lookup yields CDR1 KGHSH and CDR2 LQKENI. This CDR3 contains 13 residues. V was trimmed by 1 base and J by 3 bases, leaving 6 bases between them. CDR3: CASSPRQDYGYTF. Written as DNA, the CDR3 is TGTGCCAGCTCACCACGCCAGGACTATGGCTACACCTTC.

The rearrangement joins TRBV19 to TRBJ2-7; 7 positions match TRBD2. The CDR3 extends over 14 amino acids. After removal of 5 bases from V and 7 bases from J, the junction contained 11 bases not matched to a gene. Germline-derived CDR1 and CDR2 are LNHDA and SQIVND (reference sequence). The CDR3 coding sequence is TGTGCCAGTAGTCGACTTGGGAGGGATTGGGAGCAGTACTTC. This translates into CASSRLGRDWEQYF.

This clone was detected only a few times. This sequence joins TRBV5-1 and TRBJ2-7; D not resolved. V lost 5 bases and J lost 0, with 9 bases in between. The CDR3 sequence is 13 residues long. The germline V gene has CDR1 SGHRS and CDR2 YFSETQ. CDR3 sequence: CASRPTGSYEQYF. The DNA of the CDR3 is TGCGCCAGCAGACCGACGGGCTCCTACGAGCAGTACTTC.

This chain uses TRBV7-9 with TRBJ2-1; no clear D. The CDR3 spans 15 residues. V lost 5 bases, J lost 0 bases, and 11 bases lay in between. Germline V gene sequence: CDR1 SEHNR, CDR2 FQNEAQ (reference sequence). The CDR3 bases are TGTGCCAGCAGCAATAGAGTAGACTCCTACAATGAGCAGTTCTTC. This encodes CASSNRVDSYNEQFF.

V and J are TRBV4-1 and TRBJ2-1; 7 bases line up with TRBD2. The length of the CDR3 is 16 residues. The V and J ends lost 5 bases and 6 bases, in that order; junction bases with no gene match: 13. Germline values: CDR1 MGHRA, CDR2 YSYEKL. CDR3 amino acids: CASSARGGTTANEQFF. The CDR3 DNA follows: TGCGCCAGCAGCGCCCGGGGAGGGACCACCGCCAATGAGCAGTTCTTC.